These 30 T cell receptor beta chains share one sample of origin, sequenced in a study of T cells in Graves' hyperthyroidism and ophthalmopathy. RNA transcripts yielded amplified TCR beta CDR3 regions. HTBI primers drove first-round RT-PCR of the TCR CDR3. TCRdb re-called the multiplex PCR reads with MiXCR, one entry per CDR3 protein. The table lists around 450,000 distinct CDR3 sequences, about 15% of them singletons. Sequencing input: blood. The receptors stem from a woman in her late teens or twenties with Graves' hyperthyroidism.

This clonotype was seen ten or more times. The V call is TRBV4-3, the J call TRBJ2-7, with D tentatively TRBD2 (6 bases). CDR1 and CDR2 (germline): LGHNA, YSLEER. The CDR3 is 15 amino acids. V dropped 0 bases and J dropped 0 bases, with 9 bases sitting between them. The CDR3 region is CASSQEEGSSYEQYF. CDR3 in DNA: TGCGCCAGCAGCCAAGAGGAGGGCTCCTCCTACGAGCAGTACTTC.

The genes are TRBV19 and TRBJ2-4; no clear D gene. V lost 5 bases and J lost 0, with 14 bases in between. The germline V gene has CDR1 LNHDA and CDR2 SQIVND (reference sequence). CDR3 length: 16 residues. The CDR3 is CASSPYTKLAKNIQYF. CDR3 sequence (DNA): TGTGCCAGTAGTCCCTACACAAAGCTAGCCAAAAACATTCAGTACTTC.

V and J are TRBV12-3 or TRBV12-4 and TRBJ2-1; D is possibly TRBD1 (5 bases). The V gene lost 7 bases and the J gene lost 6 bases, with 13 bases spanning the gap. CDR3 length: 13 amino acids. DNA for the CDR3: TGTGCCAGCATCCCGACAGCTTCCAATGAGCAGTTCTTC. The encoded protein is CASIPTASNEQFF.

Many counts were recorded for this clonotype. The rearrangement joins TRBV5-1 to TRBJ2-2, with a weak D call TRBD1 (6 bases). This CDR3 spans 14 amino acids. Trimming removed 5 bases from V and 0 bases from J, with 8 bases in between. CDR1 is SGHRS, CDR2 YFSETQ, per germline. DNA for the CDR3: TGCGCCAGCAGTGGGACATCGAACACCGGGGAGCTGTTTTTT. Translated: CASSGTSNTGELFF.

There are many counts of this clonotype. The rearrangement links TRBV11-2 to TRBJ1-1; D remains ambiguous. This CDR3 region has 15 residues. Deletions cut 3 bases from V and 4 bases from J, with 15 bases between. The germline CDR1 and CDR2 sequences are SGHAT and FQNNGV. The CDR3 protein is CASSLAREGGTEAFF. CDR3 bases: TGTGCCAGCAGCTTGGCTAGGGAGGGCGGCACTGAAGCTTTCTTT.

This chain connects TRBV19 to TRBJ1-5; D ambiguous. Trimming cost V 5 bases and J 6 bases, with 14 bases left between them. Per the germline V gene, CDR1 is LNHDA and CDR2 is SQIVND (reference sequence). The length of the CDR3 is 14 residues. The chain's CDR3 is CASSPEFFSQPQHF. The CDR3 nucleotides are TGTGCCAGTAGTCCCGAGTTCTTTTCTCAGCCCCAGCATTTT.

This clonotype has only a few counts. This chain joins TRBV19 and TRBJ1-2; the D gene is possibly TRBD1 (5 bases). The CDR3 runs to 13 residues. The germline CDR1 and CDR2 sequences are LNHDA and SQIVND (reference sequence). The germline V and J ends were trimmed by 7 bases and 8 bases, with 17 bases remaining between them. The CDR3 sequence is CASTGLLAEGYTF. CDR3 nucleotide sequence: TGTGCCAGTACGGGACTCCTAGCCGAGGGCTACACCTTC.

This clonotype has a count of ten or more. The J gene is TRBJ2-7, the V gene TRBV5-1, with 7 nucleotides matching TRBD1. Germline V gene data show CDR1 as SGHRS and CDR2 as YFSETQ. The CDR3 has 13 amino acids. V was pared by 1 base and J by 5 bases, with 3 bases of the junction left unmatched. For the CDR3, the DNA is TGCGCCAGCAGCTTGCGACAGGGCAACGAGCAGTACTTC. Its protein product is CASSLRQGNEQYF.

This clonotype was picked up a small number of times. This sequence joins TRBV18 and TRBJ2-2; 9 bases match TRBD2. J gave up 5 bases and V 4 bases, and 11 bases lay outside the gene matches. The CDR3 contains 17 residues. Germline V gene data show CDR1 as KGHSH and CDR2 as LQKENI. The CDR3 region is CASSQETVAGATGELFF. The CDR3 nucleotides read TGTGCCAGCTCACAAGAAACCGTAGCGGGAGCGACCGGGGAGCTGTTTTTT.

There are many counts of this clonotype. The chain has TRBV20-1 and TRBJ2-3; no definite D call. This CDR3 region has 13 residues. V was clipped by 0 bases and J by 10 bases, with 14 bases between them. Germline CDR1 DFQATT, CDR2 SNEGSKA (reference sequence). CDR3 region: CSARDLTGRSQYF. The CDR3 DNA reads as TGCAGTGCTAGAGATCTAACGGGCAGGTCGCAGTATTTT.

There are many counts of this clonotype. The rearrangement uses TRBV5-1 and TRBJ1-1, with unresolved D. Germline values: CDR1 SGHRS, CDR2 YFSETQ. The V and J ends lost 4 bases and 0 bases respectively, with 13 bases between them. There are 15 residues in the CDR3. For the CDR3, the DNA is TGCGCCAGCAGCGCTGCTGACAACATGAACACTGAAGCTTTCTTT. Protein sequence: CASSAADNMNTEAFF. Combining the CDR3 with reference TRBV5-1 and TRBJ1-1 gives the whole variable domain KAGVTQTPRYLIKTRGQQVTLSCSPISGHRSVSWYQQTPGQGLQFLFEYFSETQRNKGNFPGRFSGRQFSNSRSEMNVSTLELGDSALYLCASSAADNMNTEAFFGQGTRLTVV.

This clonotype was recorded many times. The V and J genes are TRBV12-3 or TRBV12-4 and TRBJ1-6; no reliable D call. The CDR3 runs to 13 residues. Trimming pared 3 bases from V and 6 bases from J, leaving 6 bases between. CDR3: CASSLSSNSPLHF. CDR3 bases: TGTGCCAGCAGTTTGTCAAGTAATTCACCCCTCCACTTT.

This CDR3 is CASSPRGAYTGELFF. The DNA for the CDR3 is TGTGCCAGCAGCCCCAGAGGGGCCTACACCGGGGAGCTGTTTTTT. V is TRBV5-6 and J is TRBJ2-2, with D possibly called TRBD1 or TRBD2 (5 bases each). With 4 bases removed from V and 3 bases from J, the gap between germline ends came to 13 bases. The CDR3 covers 15 residues. Germline values: CDR1 SGHDT, CDR2 YYEEEE.

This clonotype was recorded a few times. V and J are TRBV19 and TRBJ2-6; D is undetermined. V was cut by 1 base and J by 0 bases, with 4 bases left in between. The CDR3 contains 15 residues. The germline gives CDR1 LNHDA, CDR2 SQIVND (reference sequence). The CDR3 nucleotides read TGTGCCAGTAGTATAGGACCCTCTGGGGCCAACGTCCTGACTTTC. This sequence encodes CASSIGPSGANVLTF.

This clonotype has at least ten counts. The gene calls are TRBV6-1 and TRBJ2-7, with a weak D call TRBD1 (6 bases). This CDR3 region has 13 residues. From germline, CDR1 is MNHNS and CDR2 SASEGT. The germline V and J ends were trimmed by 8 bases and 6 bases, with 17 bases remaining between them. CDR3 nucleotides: TGTGCCAGCCAGGGGCGTTACGTGTCCGAGCAGTACTTC. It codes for CASQGRYVSEQYF.

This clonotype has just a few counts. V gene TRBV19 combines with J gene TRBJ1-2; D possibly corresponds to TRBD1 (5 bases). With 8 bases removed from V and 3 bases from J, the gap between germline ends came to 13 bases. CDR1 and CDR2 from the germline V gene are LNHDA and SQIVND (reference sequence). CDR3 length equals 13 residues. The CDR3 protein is CASGDPQDYGYTF. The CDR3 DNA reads TGTGCCAGTGGGGACCCGCAGGACTATGGCTACACCTTC.

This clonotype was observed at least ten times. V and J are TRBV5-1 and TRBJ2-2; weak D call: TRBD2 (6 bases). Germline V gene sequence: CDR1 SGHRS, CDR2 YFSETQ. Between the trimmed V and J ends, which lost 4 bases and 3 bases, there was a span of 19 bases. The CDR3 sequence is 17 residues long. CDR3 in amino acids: CASSPRDFPRYTGELFF. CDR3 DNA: TGCGCCAGCAGCCCGAGGGACTTTCCCCGGTACACCGGGGAGCTGTTTTTT.

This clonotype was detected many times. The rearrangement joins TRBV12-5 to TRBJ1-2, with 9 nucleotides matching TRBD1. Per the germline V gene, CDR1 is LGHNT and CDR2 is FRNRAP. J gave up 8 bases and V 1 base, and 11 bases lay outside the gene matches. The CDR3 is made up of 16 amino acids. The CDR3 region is CASGLAGPQGAGGYTF. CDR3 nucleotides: TGTGCTAGTGGTTTGGCTGGTCCACAGGGGGCGGGAGGCTACACCTTC.

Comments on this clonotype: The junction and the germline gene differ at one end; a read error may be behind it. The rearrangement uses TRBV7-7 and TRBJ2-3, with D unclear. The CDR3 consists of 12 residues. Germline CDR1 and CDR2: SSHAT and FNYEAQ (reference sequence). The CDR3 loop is CASSNGLDTQYF. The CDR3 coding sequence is TGTGCTAGCAGTAATGGCTTAGATACGCAGTATTTT.

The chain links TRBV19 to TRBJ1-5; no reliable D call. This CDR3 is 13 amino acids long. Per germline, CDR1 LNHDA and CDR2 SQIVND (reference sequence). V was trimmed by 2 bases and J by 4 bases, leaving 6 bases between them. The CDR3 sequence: CASSIQKNQPQHF. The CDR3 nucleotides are TGTGCCAGTAGTATACAGAAAAATCAGCCCCAGCATTTT.

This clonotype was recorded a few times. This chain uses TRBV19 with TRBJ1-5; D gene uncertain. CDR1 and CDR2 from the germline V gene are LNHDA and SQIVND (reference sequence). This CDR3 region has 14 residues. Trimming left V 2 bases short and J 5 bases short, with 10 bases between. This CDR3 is CASSISESDQPQHF. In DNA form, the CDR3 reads TGTGCCAGTAGTATATCGGAGTCGGATCAGCCCCAGCATTTT.

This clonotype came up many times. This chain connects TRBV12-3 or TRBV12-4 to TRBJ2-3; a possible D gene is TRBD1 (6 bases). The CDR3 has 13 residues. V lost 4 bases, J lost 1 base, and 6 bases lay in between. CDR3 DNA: TGTGCCAGCAGTTACAGGGGCACAGATACGCAGTATTTT. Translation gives CASSYRGTDTQYF.

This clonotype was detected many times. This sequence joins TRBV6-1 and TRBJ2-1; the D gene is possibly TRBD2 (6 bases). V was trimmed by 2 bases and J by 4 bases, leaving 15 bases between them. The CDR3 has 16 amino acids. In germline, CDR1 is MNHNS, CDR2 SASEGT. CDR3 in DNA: TGTGCCAGCAGTGAAAACGAGGCGGGGTGGTACAATGAGCAGTTCTTC. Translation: CASSENEAGWYNEQFF.

The CDR3 DNA sequence: TGTGCCAGCAGCCCTCGGGACAGATATCGCTACGAGCAGTACTTC. Amino acids: CASSPRDRYRYEQYF. The gene calls are TRBV3-1 and TRBJ2-7; 7 bases align to TRBD1. V dropped 4 bases and J dropped 3; count of bases not matched to a gene: 9. The CDR3 runs 15 residues. Per the germline V gene, CDR1 is LGHDT and CDR2 is YNNKEL (reference sequence).

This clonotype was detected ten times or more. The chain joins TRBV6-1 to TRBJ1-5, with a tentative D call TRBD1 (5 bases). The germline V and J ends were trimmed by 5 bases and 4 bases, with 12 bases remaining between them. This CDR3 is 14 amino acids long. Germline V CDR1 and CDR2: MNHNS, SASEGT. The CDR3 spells CASSYLPGNQPQHF. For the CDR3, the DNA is TGTGCCAGCAGTTATCTTCCAGGGAATCAGCCCCAGCATTTT.

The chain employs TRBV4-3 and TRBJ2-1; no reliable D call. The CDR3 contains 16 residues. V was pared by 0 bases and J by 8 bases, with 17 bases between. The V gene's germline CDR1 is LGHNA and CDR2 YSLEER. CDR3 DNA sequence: TGCGCCAGCAGCCAAGATGGGTCAGTGGTCGCGGATGAGCAGTTCTTC. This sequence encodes CASSQDGSVVADEQFF.

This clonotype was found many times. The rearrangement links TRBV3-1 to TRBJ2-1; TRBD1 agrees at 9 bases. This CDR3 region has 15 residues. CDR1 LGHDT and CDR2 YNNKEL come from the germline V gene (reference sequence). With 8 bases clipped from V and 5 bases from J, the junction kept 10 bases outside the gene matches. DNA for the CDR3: TGTGCCAGCGGGATCCCGGGACAGGGAAACAATGAGCAGTTCTTC. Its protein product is CASGIPGQGNNEQFF.

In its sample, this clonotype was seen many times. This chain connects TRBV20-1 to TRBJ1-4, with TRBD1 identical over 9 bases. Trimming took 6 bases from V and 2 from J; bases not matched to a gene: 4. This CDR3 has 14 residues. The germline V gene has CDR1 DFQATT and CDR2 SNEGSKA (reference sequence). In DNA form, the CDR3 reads TGCAGTGCGAGGGGGACAGGGACTAATGAAAAACTGTTTTTT. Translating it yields CSARGTGTNEKLFF.

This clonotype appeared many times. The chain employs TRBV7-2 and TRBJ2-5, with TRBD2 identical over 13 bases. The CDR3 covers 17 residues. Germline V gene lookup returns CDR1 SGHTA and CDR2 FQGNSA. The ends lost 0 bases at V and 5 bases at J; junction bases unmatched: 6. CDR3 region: CASSLALAGGDVETQYF. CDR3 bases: TGTGCCAGCAGCTTAGCACTAGCGGGGGGGGACGTGGAGACCCAGTACTTC.

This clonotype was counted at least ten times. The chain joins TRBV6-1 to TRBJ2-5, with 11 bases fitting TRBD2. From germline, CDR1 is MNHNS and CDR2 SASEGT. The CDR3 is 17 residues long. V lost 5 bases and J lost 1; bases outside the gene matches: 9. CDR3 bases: TGTGCCAGCAGTTCCGGGACTAGCGGATGGGTCCAAGAGACCCAGTACTTC. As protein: CASSSGTSGWVQETQYF.